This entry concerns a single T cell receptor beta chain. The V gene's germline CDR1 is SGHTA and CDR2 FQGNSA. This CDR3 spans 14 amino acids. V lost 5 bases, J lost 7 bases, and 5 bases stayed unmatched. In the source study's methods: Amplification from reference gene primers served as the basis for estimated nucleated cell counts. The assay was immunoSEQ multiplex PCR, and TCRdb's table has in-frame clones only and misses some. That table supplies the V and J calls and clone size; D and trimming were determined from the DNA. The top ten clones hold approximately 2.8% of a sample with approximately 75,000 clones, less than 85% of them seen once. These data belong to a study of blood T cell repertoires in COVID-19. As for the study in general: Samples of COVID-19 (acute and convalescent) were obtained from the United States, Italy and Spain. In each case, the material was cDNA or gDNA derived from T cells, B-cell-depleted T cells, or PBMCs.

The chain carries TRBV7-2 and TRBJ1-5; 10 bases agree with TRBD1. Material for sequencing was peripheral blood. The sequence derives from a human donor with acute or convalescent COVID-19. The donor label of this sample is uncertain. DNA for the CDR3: TGTGCCAGCAGCGGCGGGACAGGGGTCCAGCCCCAGCATTTT. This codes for CASSGGTGVQPQHF.